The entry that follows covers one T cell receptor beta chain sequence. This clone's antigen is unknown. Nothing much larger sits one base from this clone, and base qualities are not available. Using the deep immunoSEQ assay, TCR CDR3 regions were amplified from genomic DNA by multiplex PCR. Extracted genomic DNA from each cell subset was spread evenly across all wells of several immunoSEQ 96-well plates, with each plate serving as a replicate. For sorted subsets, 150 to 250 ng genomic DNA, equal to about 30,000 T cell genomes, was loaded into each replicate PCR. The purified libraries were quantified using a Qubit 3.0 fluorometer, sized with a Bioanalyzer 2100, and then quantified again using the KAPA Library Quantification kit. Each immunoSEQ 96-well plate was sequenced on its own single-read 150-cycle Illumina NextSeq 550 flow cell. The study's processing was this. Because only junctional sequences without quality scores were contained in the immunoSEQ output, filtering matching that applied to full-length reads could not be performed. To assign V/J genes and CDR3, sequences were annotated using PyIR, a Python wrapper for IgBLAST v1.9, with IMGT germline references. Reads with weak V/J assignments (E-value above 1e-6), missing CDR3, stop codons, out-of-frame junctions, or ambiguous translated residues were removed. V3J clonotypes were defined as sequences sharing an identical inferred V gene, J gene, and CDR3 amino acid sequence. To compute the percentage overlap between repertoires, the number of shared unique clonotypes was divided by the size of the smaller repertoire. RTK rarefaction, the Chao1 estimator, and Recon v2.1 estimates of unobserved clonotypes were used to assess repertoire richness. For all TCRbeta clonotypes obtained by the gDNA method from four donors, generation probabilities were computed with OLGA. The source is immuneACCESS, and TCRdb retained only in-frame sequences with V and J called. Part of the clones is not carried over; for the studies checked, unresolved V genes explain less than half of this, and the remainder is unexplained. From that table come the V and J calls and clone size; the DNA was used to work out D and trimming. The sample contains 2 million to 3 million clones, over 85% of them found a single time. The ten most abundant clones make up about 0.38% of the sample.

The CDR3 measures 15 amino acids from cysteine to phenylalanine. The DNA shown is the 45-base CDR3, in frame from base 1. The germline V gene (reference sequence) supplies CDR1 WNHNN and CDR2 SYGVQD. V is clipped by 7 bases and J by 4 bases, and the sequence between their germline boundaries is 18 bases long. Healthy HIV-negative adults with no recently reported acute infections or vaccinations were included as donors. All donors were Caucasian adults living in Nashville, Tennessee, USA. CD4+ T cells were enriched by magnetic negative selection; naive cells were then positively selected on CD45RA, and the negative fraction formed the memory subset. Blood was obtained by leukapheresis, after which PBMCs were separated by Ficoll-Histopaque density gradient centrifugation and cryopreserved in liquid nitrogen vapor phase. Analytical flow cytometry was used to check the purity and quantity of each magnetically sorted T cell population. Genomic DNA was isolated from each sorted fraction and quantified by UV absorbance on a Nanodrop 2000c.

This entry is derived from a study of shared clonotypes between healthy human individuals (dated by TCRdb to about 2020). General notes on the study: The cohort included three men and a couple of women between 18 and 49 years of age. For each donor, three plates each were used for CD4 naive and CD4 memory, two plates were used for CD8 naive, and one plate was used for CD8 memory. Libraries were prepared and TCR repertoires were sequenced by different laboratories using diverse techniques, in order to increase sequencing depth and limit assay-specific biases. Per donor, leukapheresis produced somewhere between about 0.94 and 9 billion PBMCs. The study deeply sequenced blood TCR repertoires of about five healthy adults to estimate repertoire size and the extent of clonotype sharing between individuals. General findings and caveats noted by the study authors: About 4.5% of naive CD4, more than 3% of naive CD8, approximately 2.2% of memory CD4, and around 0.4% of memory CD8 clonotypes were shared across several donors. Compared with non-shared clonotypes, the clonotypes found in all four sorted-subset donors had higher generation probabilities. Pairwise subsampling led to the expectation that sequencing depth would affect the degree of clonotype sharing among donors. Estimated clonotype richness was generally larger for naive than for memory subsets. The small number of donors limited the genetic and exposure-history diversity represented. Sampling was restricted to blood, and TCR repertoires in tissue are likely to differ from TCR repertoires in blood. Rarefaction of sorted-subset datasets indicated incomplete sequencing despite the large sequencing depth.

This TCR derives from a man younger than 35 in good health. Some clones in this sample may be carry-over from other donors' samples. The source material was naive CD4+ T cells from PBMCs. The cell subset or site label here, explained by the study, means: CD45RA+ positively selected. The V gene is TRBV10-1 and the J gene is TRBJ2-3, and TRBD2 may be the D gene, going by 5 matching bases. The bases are TGCGCCAGCAACAAGGCGCTAGCTTGGCCAGATACGCAGTATTTT. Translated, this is CASNKALAWPDTQYF.